The 23 T cell receptor beta chains below come from one sample, sequenced in a study of blood T cell repertoires in COVID-19. Generated by immunoSEQ multiplex PCR, the TCRdb table keeps only in-frame clones and is missing some. The table lists 170,000 or so clones, over 70% of them singletons, with less than 3.5% in the top ten. Sequencing was carried out using peripheral blood. Source of these receptors: a woman aged 60-75 years with acute or convalescent COVID-19.

The chain recombines TRBV28 with TRBJ2-1; TRBD2 matches at 11 bases. CDR1 and CDR2 from the germline V gene are MDHEN and SYDVKM. CDR3 length: 15 amino acids. Trimming cost V 6 bases and J 4 bases; bases outside gene matches: 5. CDR3 region: CASRPGLAGYNEQFF. Written as DNA, the CDR3 is TGTGCCAGCAGGCCAGGACTAGCGGGTTACAATGAGCAGTTCTTC.

The chain combines TRBV6-5 with TRBJ2-7; 10 bases align to TRBD2. Germline CDR1 and CDR2: MNHEY and SVGAGI. Unmatched junction bases numbered 7, after V lost 6 bases and J lost 5 bases. The CDR3 has 14 amino acids. The CDR3 sequence is CASRVAGGSDEQYF. The CDR3 DNA reads as TGTGCCAGCAGGGTAGCGGGGGGATCAGACGAGCAGTACTTC.

The chain couples TRBV11-3 to TRBJ2-5, with D possibly being TRBD1 (6 bases). Germline V gives CDR1 SGHNT, CDR2 YENEEA. The CDR3 runs to 14 residues. V lost 5 bases, J lost 2 bases, and 12 bases lay in between. The CDR3, as DNA: TGTGCCAGCAGCCTACGGGACAAGCAAGAGACCCAGTACTTC. Protein sequence: CASSLRDKQETQYF.

The rearrangement joins TRBV27 to TRBJ1-1; TRBD1 agrees at 8 bases. Germline CDR1 MNHEY, CDR2 SMNVEV (reference sequence). The CDR3 is 14 residues long. V lost 7 bases to trimming and J lost 5 bases; unmatched junction nucleotides: 9. The CDR3 here is CASTQTGVGTEAFF. CDR3 sequence (DNA): TGTGCCAGCACCCAGACAGGGGTTGGGACTGAAGCTTTCTTT.

This chain links TRBV27 with TRBJ1-4, with D possibly matching TRBD1 (5 bases). Germline CDR1 reads MNHEY; CDR2 reads SMNVEV (reference sequence). Trimming cost V 3 bases and J 4 bases, with 6 bases left between them. The CDR3 extends over 13 amino acids. CDR3 sequence reads: CASSLGLNEKLFF. In nucleotides, the CDR3 is TGTGCCAGCAGTTTGGGGCTTAATGAAAAACTGTTTTTT.

This clone was detected once. The chain uses TRBV7-6 and TRBJ2-2, with TRBD1 identical over 10 bases. Germline CDR1 and CDR2: SGHVS and FNYEAQ. J was trimmed by 8 bases and V by 4 bases; bases with no gene match: 10. The CDR3 contains 16 residues. The CDR3 is CASSSPGQGRLGELFF. The CDR3 region has the DNA TGTGCCAGCAGCTCCCCGGGACAGGGGAGGTTGGGGGAGCTGTTTTTT.

As for this clone: A read error may account for a junction end that differs from germline. The chain couples TRBV6-6 to TRBJ2-7; TRBD1 aligns across 7 bases. CDR1 and CDR2 from the germline V gene are MNHNY and SVGAGI (reference sequence). CDR3 size: 14 residues. The CDR3, as DNA: TGTGCTAGCAGACTTAGGGACAGCCAGTACGAGCAGTACTTC. Amino acids: CASRLRDSQYEQYF.

This clone has a handful of counts. The chain employs TRBV9 and TRBJ1-1; 7 bases match TRBD1. The CDR3 is 14 amino acids. CDR1 and CDR2 from the germline V gene are SGDLS and YYNGEE. Germline trimming cut 4 bases from V and 5 bases from J; bases unmatched to any gene: 8. The CDR3, as DNA: TGTGCCAGCAGCCATCAGGGGGGAATGACTGAAGCTTTCTTT. This translates into CASSHQGGMTEAFF.

The genes are TRBV2 and TRBJ2-2; 13 positions match TRBD2. V dropped 5 bases and J dropped 3; count of bases not matched to a gene: 6. The CDR3 is 17 residues long. The V gene's germline CDR1 is SNHLY and CDR2 FYNNEI. The CDR3 here is CASSPGLAGYDTGELFF. The DNA for the CDR3 is TGTGCCAGCAGTCCGGGACTAGCGGGGTACGACACCGGGGAGCTGTTTTTT.

The V and J genes are TRBV7-9 and TRBJ2-7; the D is unclear. In germline, CDR1 is SEHNR, CDR2 FQNEAQ (reference sequence). The CDR3 has 14 amino acids. V gave up 1 base and J gave up 2 bases, with 9 bases separating them. The CDR3 region has the DNA TGTGCCAGCAGCTTAGGCGGCAGCACCTACGAGCAGTACTTC. This translates into CASSLGGSTYEQYF.

The chain recombines TRBV15 with TRBJ1-1; D remains unclear. V lost 0 bases to trimming and J lost 2 bases, with 13 bases between them. The CDR3 runs to 16 residues. Germline V CDR1 and CDR2: LNHNV, YYDKDF (reference sequence). In DNA, the CDR3 is TGTGCCACCAGCAGAGATGTGACACTTCGAAACACTGAAGCTTTCTTT. Residues: CATSRDVTLRNTEAFF. The whole variable domain, remainder taken from reference TRBV15 and TRBJ1-1, is DAMVIQNPRYQVTQFGKPVTLSCSQTLNHNVMYWYQQKSSQAPKLLFHYYDKDFNNEADTPDNFQSRRPNTSFCFLDIRSPGLGDTAMYLCATSRDVTLRNTEAFFGQGTRLTVV.

V gene TRBV5-1 combines with J gene TRBJ1-1; the match to TRBD1 covers 7 bases. The CDR3 sequence is 14 residues long. Germline V CDR1 and CDR2: SGHRS, YFSETQ. Trimming at V came to 4 bases and at J to 4 bases, leaving 7 bases not matched to a gene. The CDR3 loop reads CASSREGAGTEAFF. CDR3 in DNA: TGCGCCAGCAGCCGCGAGGGGGCGGGCACTGAAGCTTTCTTT.

This clone was picked up one time. The chain employs TRBV7-2 and TRBJ1-6; D may be TRBD1 (5 bases). V lost 4 bases, J lost 2 bases, and 6 bases lay in between. The CDR3 covers 14 residues. CDR1 SGHTA and CDR2 FQGNSA come from the germline V gene. CDR3 in DNA: TGTGCCAGCAGCTCGACAGCCTATAATTCACCCCTCCACTTT. Translation: CASSSTAYNSPLHF.

The V gene is TRBV10-3, the J gene TRBJ1-1; unclear D gene. CDR1 and CDR2 from the germline V gene are ENHRY and SYGVKD. Trimming stripped 2 bases from V and 5 bases from J, with 12 bases between. This CDR3 spans 14 amino acids. CDR3 bases: TGTGCCATCAGTGAGCGCTCCGAGGGAACTGAAGCTTTCTTT. Protein product: CAISERSEGTEAFF.

V gene TRBV27 combines with J gene TRBJ2-7, with 8 bases fitting TRBD1. V lost 4 bases and J lost 0; bases outside the gene matches: 8. The CDR3 is made up of 16 amino acids. In germline, CDR1 is MNHEY, CDR2 SMNVEV (reference sequence). CDR3 region: CASSSADRVSSYEQYF. DNA of the CDR3: TGTGCCAGCAGTTCGGCGGACAGGGTGAGCTCCTACGAGCAGTACTTC.

The chain has TRBV28 and TRBJ2-7; D remains unclear. The germline gives CDR1 MDHEN, CDR2 SYDVKM. The CDR3 contains 13 residues. Trimming pared 3 bases from V and 2 bases from J, leaving 8 bases between. The chain's CDR3 is CASSFARPYEQYF. The CDR3 DNA reads as TGTGCCAGCAGTTTCGCCAGGCCCTACGAGCAGTACTTC.

This chain links TRBV3-1 (or the pseudogene TRBV3-2) with TRBJ1-5; tentative D call: TRBD1 (6 bases). The CDR3 loop spans 15 amino acids. Germline loops: CDR1 LGHDT, CDR2 YNNKEL (reference sequence). Trimming removed 0 bases from V and 5 bases from J, with 11 bases in between. This chain's CDR3 is CASSQDGGRDQPQHF. CDR3 sequence (DNA): TGTGCCAGCAGCCAAGACGGGGGGCGCGATCAGCCCCAGCATTTT.

V is TRBV19 and J is TRBJ2-3; 12 nucleotides agree with TRBD2. CDR1 and CDR2 from the germline V gene are LNHDA and SQIVND (reference sequence). The CDR3 has 16 residues. The J segment lost 2 bases and the V segment lost 3 bases, leaving 3 bases of the junction unmatched. CDR3 sequence (DNA): TGTGCCAGTAGTATCGGACTAGCGGGACACACAGATACGCAGTATTTT. It is translated as CASSIGLAGHTDTQYF.

V usage is TRBV5-4 and J usage is TRBJ2-5; 7 bases are a match to TRBD2. The CDR3 has 15 residues. Germline CDR1 and CDR2: SGHNT and YYREEE (reference sequence). Germline trimming cut 0 bases from V and 1 base from J; bases unmatched to any gene: 3. Written as DNA, the CDR3 is TGTGCCAGCAGCTTGGGGGGGACTACCCAAGAGACCCAGTACTTC. This gives the protein CASSLGGTTQETQYF.

CDR3 residues: CASSPRTSGGSTDTQYF. The CDR3 DNA sequence: TGTGCCAGCAGCCCGCGGACTAGCGGGGGCTCCACAGATACGCAGTATTTT. The rearrangement joins TRBV7-2 to TRBJ2-3; 13 bases match TRBD2. V trimming: 5 bases; J trimming: 2 bases; junction bases outside the gene matches: 7. CDR1 and CDR2 (germline): SGHTA, FQGNSA. The CDR3 contains 17 residues.

The chain carries TRBV5-4 and TRBJ1-5; 7 bases line up with TRBD1. The ends lost 2 bases at V and 5 bases at J; junction bases unmatched: 1. The CDR3 extends over 13 amino acids. In germline, CDR1 is SGHNT, CDR2 YYREEE (reference sequence). In nucleotides, the CDR3 is TGTGCCAGCAGCTTAGGACAGGATCAGCCCCAGCATTTT. Translated: CASSLGQDQPQHF.

The sample holds a few counts of this clone. This chain joins TRBV19 and TRBJ1-5; 10 nucleotides line up with TRBD1. The ends lost 3 bases at V and 7 bases at J; junction bases unmatched: 6. CDR1 and CDR2 from the germline V gene are LNHDA and SQIVND (reference sequence). The CDR3 spans 15 residues. CDR3 sequence: CASSMGGQGWQPQHF. CDR3 sequence (DNA): TGTGCCAGTAGTATGGGGGGACAGGGGTGGCAGCCCCAGCATTTT.

The V gene is TRBV15, the J gene TRBJ2-6, with a tentative D call TRBD2 (6 bases). The V gene lost 3 bases and the J gene lost 4 bases, with 13 bases spanning the gap. From germline, CDR1 is LNHNV and CDR2 YYDKDF (reference sequence). This CDR3 is 16 amino acids long. CDR3 sequence: CATSRRGFSGANVLTF. In nucleotides, the CDR3 is TGTGCCACCAGCAGGCGGGGTTTCTCCGGGGCCAACGTCCTGACTTTC.